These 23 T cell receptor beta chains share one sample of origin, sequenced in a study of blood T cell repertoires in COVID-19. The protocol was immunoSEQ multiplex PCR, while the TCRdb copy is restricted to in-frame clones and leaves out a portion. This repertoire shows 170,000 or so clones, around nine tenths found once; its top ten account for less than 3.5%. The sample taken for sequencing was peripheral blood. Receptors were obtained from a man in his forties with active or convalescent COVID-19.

CDR3 residues: CASSLYDGYTF. The CDR3 bases are TGTGCCAGCAGTTTATATGATGGCTACACCTTC. The rearrangement links TRBV12-3 or TRBV12-4 to TRBJ1-2; no clear D gene. The ends were cut back, 2 bases at V and 6 bases at J, with 4 bases in the middle. The CDR3 is 11 residues long.

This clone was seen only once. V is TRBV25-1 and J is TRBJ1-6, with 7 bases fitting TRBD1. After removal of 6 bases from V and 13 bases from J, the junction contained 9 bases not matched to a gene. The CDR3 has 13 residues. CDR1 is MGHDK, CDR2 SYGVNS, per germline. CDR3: CASRDRWGQPLHF. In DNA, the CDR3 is TGTGCCAGCAGGGACAGGTGGGGCCAGCCCCTCCACTTT.

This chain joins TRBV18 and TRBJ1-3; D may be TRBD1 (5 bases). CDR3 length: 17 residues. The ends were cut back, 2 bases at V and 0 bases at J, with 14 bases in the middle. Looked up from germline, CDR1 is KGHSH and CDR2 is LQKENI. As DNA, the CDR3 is TGTGCCAGCTCACCAGGTGCAGGGTCAAGCTCTGGAAACACCATATATTTT. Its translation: CASSPGAGSSSGNTIYF.

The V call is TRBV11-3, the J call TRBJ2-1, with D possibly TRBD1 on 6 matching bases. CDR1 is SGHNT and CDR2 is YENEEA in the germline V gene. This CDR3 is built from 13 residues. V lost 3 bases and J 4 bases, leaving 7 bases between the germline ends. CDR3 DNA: TGTGCCAGCAGCTTCGGACAGTACAATGAGCAGTTCTTC. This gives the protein CASSFGQYNEQFF.

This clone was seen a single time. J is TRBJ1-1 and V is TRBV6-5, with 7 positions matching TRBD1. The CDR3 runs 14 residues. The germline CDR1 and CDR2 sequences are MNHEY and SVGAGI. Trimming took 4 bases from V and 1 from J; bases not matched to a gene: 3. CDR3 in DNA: TGTGCCAGCAGTTTACAGGGGCCGAACACTGAAGCTTTCTTT. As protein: CASSLQGPNTEAFF.

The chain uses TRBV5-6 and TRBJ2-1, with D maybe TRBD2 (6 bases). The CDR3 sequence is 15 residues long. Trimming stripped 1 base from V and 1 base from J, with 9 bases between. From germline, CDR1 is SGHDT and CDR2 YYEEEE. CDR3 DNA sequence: TGTGCCAGCAGCTTGTTGGCGGGGTCCTACAATGAGCAGTTCTTC. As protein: CASSLLAGSYNEQFF.

CDR3: CASGFGGTEQFF. As DNA, the CDR3 is TGTGCTAGTGGTTTTGGGGGGACTGAGCAGTTCTTC. This chain uses TRBV12-5 with TRBJ2-1, with a weak D call TRBD2 (6 bases). Germline V gene data show CDR1 as LGHNT and CDR2 as FRNRAP. This CDR3 has 12 amino acids. V was cut by 3 bases and J by 9 bases, with 9 bases left in between.

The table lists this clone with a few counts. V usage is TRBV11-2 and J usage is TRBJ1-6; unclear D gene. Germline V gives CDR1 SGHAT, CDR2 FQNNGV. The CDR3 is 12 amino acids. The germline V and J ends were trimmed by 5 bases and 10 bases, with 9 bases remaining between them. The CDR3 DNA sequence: TGTGCCAGCAGCGTCGTGGAGTCACCCCTCCACTTT. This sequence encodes CASSVVESPLHF.

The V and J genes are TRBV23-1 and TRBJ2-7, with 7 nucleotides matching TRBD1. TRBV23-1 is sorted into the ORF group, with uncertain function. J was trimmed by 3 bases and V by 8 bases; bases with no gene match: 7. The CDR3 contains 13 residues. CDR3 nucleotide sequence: TGCGCCAGCCGTCGGGACAGAGTCTACGAGCAGTACTTC. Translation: CASRRDRVYEQYF.

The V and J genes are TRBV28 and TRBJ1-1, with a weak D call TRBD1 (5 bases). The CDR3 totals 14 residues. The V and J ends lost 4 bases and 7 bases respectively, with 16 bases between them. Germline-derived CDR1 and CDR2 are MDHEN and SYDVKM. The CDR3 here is CASSSSGGSSEAFF. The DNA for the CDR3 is TGTGCCAGCAGTTCGTCCGGGGGGTCAAGTGAAGCTTTCTTT.

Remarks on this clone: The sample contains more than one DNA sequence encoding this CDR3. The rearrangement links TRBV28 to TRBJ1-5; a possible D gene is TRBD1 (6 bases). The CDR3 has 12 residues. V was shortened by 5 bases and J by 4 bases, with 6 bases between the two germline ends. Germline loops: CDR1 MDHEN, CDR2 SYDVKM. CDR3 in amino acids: CASSTGNQPQHF. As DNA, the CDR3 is TGTGCCAGCAGTACAGGGAATCAGCCCCAGCATTTT.

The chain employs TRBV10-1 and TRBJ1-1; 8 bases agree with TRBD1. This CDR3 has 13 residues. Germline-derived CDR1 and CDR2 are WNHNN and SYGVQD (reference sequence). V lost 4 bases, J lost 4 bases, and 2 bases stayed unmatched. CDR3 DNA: TGCGCCAGCAGTGTCGGACAGGGCACTGAAGCTTTCTTT. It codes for CASSVGQGTEAFF.

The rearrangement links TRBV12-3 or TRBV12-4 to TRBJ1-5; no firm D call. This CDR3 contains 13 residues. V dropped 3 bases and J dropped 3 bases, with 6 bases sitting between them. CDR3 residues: CASSFQFNQPQHF. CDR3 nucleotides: TGTGCCAGCAGTTTTCAGTTCAATCAGCCCCAGCATTTT.

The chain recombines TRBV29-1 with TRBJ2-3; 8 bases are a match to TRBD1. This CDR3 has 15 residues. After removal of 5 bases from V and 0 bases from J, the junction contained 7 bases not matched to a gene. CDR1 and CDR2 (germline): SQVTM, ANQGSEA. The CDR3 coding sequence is TGCAGCGTTAAATCGCGGGACAGGAGCACAGATACGCAGTATTTT. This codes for CSVKSRDRSTDTQYF.

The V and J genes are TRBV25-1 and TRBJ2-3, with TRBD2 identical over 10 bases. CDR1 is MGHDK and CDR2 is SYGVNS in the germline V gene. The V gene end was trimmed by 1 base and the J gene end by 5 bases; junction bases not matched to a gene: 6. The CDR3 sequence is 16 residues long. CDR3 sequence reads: CASSESLAGVLDTQYF. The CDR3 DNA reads TGTGCCAGCAGTGAATCTCTAGCGGGGGTCCTAGATACGCAGTATTTT.

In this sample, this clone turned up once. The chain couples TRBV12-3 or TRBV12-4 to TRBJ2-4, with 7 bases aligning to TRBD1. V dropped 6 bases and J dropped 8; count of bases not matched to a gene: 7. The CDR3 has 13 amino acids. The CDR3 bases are TGTGCCAGCAGCGATCGACAGGGTGACATTCAGTACTTC. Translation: CASSDRQGDIQYF.

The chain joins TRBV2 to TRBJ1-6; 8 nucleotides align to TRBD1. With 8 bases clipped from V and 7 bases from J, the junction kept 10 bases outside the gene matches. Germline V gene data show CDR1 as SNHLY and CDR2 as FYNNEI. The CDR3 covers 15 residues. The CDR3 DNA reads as TGTGCCAGCGGGTTACTTAGACAGGGGAATTCACCCCTCCACTTT. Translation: CASGLLRQGNSPLHF.

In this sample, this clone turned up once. This CDR3 is CASSPYRGLGYTF. CDR3 coding DNA: TGTGCCAGCAGTCCGTACAGGGGGCTTGGCTACACCTTC. The V gene is TRBV27, the J gene TRBJ1-2, with TRBD1 matching 9 bases. The trim removed 5 bases at V and 7 bases at J, leaving 5 bases unmatched. The CDR3 contains 13 residues. CDR1 is MNHEY and CDR2 is SMNVEV in the germline V gene (reference sequence).

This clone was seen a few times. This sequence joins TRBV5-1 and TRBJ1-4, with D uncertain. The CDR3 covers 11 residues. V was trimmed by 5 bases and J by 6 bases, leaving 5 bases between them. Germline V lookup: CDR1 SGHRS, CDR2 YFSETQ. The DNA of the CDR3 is TGCGCCAGCAGTCAGGATGAAAAACTGTTTTTT. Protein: CASSQDEKLFF.

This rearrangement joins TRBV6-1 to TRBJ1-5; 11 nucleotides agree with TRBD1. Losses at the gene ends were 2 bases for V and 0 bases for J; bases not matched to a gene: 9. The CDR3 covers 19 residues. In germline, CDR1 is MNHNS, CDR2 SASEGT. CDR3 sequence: CASSEMGGQGVISNQPQHF. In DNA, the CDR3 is TGTGCCAGCAGTGAAATGGGGGGACAGGGGGTCATTAGCAATCAGCCCCAGCATTTT.

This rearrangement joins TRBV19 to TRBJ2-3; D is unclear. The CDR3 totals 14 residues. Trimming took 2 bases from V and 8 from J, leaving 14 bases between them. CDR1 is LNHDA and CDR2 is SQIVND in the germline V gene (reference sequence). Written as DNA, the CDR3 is TGTGCCAGTAGTATACAGGAATCCCCAGCTACGCAGTATTTT. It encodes CASSIQESPATQYF.

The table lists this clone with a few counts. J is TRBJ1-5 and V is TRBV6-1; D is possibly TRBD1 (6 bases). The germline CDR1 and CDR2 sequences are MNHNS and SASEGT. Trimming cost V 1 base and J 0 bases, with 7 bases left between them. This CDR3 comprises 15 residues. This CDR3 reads CASSEGTVSNQPQHF. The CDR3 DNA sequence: TGTGCCAGCAGTGAAGGGACAGTTAGCAATCAGCCCCAGCATTTT.

CDR3 nucleotide sequence: TGTGCCAGCAAGCAGGGACTTACTCACTATGGCTACACCTTC. Its translation is CASKQGLTHYGYTF. V and J are TRBV5-4 and TRBJ1-2; D perhaps matches TRBD1 (5 bases). CDR1 SGHNT and CDR2 YYREEE come from the germline V gene (reference sequence). This CDR3 is built from 14 residues. With 6 bases removed from V and 3 bases from J, the gap between germline ends came to 15 bases.